This TCR beta chain stems from a study of OX40 agonist ivuxolimab in advanced cancers. Autoimmune disease history or systemic immunosuppression was exclusionary. Only in-frame clones appear in the TCRdb table, and some are missing; sequencing was by immunoSEQ multiplex PCR. Among more than 70,000 clones listed, roughly 81% were seen once. The CDR3 length is 15 residues. Germline V gene sequence: CDR1 SGHVS, CDR2 FQNEAQ. Deletions cut 5 bases from V and 4 bases from J, with 14 bases between. The chain has TRBV7-8 and TRBJ2-2; D is possibly TRBD1 (5 bases). Sequenced here: CD4+ or CD8+ T cells sorted from blood, sampled in a trial of the OX40 agonist ivuxolimab. The clonotype was recovered from an adult with an advanced solid tumor such as melanoma, head and neck, liver or kidney cancer. The CDR3 DNA sequence: TGTGCCAGCAGCGAAAGGGGCACATTCACCGGGGAGCTGTTTTTT. It translates to CASSERGTFTGELFF.